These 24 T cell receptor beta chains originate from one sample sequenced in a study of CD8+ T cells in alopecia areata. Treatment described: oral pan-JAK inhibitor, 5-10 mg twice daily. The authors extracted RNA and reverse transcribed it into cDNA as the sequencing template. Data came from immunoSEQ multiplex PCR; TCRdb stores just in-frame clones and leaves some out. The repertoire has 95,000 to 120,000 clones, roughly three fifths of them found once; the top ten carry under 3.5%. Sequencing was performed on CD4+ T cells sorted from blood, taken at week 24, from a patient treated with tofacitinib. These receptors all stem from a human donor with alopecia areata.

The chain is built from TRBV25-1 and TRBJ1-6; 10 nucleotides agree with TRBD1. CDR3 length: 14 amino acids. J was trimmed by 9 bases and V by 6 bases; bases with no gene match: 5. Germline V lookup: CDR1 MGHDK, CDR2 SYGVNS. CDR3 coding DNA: TGTGCCAGCAGGGGGACAGGGGATGGTTCACCCCTCCACTTT. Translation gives CASRGTGDGSPLHF. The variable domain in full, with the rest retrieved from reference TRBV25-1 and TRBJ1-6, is EADIYQTPRYLVIGTGKKITLECSQTMGHDKMYWYQQDPGMELHLIHYSYGVNSTEKGDLSSESTVSRIRTEHFPLTLESARPSHTSQYLCASRGTGDGSPLHFGNGTRLTVT.

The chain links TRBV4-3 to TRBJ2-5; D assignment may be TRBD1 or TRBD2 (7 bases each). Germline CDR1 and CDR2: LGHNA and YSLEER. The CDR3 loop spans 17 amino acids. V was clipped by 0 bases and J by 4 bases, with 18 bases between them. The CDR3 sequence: CASSQEGHLRGGETQYF. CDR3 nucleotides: TGCGCCAGCAGCCAAGAGGGTCATCTCAGGGGGGGAGAGACCCAGTACTTC.

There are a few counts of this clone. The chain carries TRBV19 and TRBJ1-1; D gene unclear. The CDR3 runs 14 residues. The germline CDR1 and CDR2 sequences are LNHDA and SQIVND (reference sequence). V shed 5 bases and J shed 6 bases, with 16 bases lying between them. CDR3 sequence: CASSGDLPGPEAFF. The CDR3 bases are TGTGCCAGTAGTGGAGACCTTCCCGGGCCTGAAGCTTTCTTT.

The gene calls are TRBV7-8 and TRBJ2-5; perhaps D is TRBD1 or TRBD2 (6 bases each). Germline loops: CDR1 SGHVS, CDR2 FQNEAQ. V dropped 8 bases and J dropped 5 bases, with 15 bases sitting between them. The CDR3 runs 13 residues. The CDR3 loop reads CASGLPGAETQYF. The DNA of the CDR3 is TGTGCCAGCGGCCTACCGGGGGCGGAGACCCAGTACTTC.

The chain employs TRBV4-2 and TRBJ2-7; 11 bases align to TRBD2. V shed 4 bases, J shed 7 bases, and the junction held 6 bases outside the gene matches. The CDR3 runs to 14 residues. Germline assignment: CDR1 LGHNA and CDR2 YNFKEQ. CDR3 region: CASSRTLAGVEQYF. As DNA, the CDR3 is TGTGCCAGCAGCCGGACACTAGCGGGGGTGGAGCAGTACTTC.

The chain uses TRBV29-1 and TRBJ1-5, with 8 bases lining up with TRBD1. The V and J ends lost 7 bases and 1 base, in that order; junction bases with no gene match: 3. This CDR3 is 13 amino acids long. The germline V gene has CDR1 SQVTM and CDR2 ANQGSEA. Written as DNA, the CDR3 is TGCAGCGCCCAGGGGGCGAGCAATCAGCCCCAGCATTTT. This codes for CSAQGASNQPQHF. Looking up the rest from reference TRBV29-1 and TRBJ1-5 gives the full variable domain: SAVISQKPSRDICQRGTSLTIQCQVDSQVTMMFWYRQQPGQSLTLIATANQGSEATYESGFVIDKFPISRPNLTFSTLTVSNMSPEDSSIYLCSAQGASNQPQHFGDGTRLSIL.

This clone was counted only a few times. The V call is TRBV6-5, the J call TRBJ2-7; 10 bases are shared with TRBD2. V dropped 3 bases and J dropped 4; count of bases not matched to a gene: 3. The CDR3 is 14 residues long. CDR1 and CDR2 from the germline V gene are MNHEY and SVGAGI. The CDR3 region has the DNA TGTGCCAGCAGTTATAGCGGGGGGTCGTACGAGCAGTACTTC. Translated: CASSYSGGSYEQYF.

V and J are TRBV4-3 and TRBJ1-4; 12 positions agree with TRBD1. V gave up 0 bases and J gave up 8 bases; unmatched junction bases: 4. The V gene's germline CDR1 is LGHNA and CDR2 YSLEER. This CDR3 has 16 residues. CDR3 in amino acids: CASSQDRGTGGEKLFF. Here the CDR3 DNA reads TGCGCCAGCAGCCAAGATAGGGGGACAGGGGGCGAAAAACTGTTTTTT.

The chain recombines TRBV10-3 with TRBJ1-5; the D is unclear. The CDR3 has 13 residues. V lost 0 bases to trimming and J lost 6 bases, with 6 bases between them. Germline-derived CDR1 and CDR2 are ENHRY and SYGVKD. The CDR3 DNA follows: TGTGCCATCAGTGAGTCGAGTACTCAGCCCCAGCATTTT. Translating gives CAISESSTQPQHF.

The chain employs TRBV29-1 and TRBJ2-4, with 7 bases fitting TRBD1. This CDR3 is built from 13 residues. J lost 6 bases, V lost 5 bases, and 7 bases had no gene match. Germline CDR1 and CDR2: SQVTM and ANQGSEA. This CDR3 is CSVLNRGSNIQYF. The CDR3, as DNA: TGCAGCGTTTTAAACAGGGGTTCAAACATTCAGTACTTC.

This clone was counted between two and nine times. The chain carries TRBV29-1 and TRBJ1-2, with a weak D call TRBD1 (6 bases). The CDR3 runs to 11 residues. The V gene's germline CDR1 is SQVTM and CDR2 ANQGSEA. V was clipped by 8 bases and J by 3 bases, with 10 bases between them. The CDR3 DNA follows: TGCAGCACGCAGGGGTACTATGGCTACACCTTC. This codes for CSTQGYYGYTF.

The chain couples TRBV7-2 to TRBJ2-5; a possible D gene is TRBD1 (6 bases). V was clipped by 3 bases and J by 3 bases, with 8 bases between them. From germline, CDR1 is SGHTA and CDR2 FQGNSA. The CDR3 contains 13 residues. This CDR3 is CASSFGTKETQYF. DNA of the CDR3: TGTGCCAGCAGCTTTGGGACAAAAGAGACCCAGTACTTC.

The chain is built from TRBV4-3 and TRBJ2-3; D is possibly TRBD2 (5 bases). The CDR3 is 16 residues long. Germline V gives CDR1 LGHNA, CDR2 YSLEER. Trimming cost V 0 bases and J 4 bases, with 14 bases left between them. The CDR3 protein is CASSQEGLPSADTQYF. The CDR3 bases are TGCGCCAGCAGCCAAGAAGGACTTCCCTCCGCAGATACGCAGTATTTT.

Written as DNA, the CDR3 is TGTGCCAGCAGTCCCACACCCACCGGGGAGCTGTTTTTT. Its translation: CASSPTPTGELFF. The chain uses TRBV2 and TRBJ2-2; no clear D gene. The V end lost 5 bases, the J end lost 4 bases, and 8 bases lay between the germline ends. CDR1 and CDR2 (germline): SNHLY, FYNNEI. The CDR3 is 13 amino acids.

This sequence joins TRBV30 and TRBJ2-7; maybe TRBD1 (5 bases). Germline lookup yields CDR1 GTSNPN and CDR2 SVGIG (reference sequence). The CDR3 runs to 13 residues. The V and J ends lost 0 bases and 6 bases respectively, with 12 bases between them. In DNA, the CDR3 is TGTGCCTGGAGTGTTAAAGGGGCTGGCGAGCAGTACTTC. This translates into CAWSVKGAGEQYF.

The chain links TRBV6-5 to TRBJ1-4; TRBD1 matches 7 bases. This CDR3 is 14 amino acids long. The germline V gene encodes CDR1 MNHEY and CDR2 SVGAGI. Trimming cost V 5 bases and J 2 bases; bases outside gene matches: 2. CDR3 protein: CASSPGQTNEKLFF. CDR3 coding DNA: TGTGCCAGCAGTCCGGGACAGACTAATGAAAAACTGTTTTTT.

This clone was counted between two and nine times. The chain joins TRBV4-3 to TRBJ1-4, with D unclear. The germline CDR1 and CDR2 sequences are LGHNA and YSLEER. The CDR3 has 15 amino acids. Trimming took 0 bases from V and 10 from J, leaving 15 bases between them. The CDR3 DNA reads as TGCGCCAGCAGCCAAGATGGGAGCTTAGCCGGAAAACTGTTTTTT. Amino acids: CASSQDGSLAGKLFF.

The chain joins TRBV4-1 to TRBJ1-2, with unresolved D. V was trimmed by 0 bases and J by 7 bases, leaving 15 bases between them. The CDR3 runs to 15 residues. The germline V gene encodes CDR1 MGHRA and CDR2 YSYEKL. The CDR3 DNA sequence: TGCGCCAGCAGCCAAGATTCGGTGACGTCAGTTGGCTACACCTTC. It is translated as CASSQDSVTSVGYTF.

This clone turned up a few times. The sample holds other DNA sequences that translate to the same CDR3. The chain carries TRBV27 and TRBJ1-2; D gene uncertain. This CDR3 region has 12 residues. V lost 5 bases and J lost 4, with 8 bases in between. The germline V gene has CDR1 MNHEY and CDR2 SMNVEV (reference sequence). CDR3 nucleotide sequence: TGTGCCAGCAGTCCTTTGGGCTATGGCTACACCTTC. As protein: CASSPLGYGYTF.

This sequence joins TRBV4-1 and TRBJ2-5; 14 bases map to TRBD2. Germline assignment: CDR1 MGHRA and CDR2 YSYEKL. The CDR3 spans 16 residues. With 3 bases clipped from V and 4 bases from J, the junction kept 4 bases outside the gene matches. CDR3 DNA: TGCGCCAGCAGCCAGGTCGGACTAGCGGGGGGAGAGACCCAGTACTTC. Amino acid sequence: CASSQVGLAGGETQYF.

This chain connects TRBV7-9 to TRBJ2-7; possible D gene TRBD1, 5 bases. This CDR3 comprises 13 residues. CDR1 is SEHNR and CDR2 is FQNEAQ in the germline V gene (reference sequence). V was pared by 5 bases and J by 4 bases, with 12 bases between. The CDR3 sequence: CASSQDIKYEQYF. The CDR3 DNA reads TGTGCCAGCAGCCAGGACATAAAGTACGAGCAGTACTTC.

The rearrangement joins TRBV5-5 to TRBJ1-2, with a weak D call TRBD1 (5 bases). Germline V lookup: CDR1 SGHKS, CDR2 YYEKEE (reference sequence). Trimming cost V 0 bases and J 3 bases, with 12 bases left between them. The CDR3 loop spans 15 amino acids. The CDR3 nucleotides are TGTGCCAGCAGCTTGGGCCAGGGAAGGGACTATGGCTACACCTTC. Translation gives CASSLGQGRDYGYTF.

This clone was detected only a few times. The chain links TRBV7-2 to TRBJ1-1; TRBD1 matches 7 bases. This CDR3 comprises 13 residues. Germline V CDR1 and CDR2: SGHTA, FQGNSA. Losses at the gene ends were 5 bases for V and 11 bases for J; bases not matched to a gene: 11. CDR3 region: CASSTGDKQKAFF. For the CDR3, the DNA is TGTGCCAGCAGCACAGGGGATAAGCAAAAGGCTTTCTTT.

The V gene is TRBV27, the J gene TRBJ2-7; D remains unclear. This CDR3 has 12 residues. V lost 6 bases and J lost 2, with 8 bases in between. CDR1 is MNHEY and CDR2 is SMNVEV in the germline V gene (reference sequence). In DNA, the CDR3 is TGTGCCAGCAGGGATCAAACCTACGAGCAGTACTTC. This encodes CASRDQTYEQYF.